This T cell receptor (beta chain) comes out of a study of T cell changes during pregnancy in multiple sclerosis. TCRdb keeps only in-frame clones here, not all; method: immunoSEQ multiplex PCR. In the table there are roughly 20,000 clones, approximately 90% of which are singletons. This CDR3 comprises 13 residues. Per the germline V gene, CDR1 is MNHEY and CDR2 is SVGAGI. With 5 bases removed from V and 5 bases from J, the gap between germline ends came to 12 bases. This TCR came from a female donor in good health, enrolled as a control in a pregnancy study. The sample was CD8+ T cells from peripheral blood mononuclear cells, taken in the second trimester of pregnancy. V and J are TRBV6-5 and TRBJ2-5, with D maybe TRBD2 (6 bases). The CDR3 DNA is TGTGCCAGCAGTCCCCGGGAGACGGAGACCCAGTACTTC. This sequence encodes CASSPRETETQYF.